This T cell receptor beta chain was recorded in a study of CXCR3-negative and CXCR3-positive naive CD8 T cells. General study findings and limits: Memory cells showed distinct TRBV-TRBJ patterns, while the two naive subsets matched.

The germline gives CDR1 LNHDA, CDR2 SQIVND (reference sequence). This CDR3 has 15 amino acids. The authors made the TRB cDNA libraries by 5' RACE using UMI labels. One entry per CDR3 protein, without DNA, is what TCRdb gives after re-calling the 5' RACE reads. The sample is made up of fewer than 80,000 distinct CDR3 sequences, and the top ten hold more than 4% of it. In the case of this clonotype: Its specificity is not known.

The specimen sequenced was naive CXCR3- CD8+ T cells from blood. As to subset: CD45RO-CCR7+CD27+CD95- naive CD8+ T cells lacking CXCR3 (TNR3-). The chain carries TRBV19 and TRBJ1-5; with no DNA, the TCRdb D assignment of TRBD1 cannot be verified. The TCR was taken from a human donor in good health. Some clones in this sample may be carry-over from other donors' samples. This CDR3 reads CASSMGQGTLAPQHF.